This TCR beta chain was identified in a study of response to subunit inactivated influenza vaccine. General study points: There was a suggestion from the authors that each seasonal influenza vaccination recruits few new T cells.

This clonotype has a handful of counts. Its antigen is not known. Via MiXCR, TCRdb re-called the RT-PCR reads, giving one row per CDR3 protein. The sample lists roughly 700,000 distinct CDR3 sequences, approximately 15% occurring once. The CDR3 spans 15 residues. Germline V lookup: CDR1 DFQATT, CDR2 SNEGSKA (reference sequence). V dropped 0 bases and J dropped 4 bases, with 15 bases sitting between them. This receptor was obtained from a man between 45 and 60 years old who received an inactivated influenza vaccine. V is TRBV20-1 and J is TRBJ1-1; D might be TRBD1 (5 bases). The specimen was PBMCs from blood, collected roughly 12 days after vaccination. The CDR3, as DNA: TGCAGTGCTAGAGATGGGGGGAATGTGGTCACTGAAGCTTTCTTT. Amino acids: CSARDGGNVVTEAFF.